This T cell receptor (beta chain) was identified during a study of cytomegalovirus exposure and HLA in healthy donors (dated by TCRdb to 2017 to 2019). Some background on the complete study: An earlier analysis of 587 of the donors reported approximately 270 Gb of sequence data and 117 million unique TCR beta sequences from roughly 180 million T cells. Donor age, sex, ethnicity and CMV serostatus were compiled together with the repertoire data. Around 320 gigabases of sequencing data and around 87 million unique TCR sequences were included in an early release covering roughly 700 HLA-typed donors. Every discovery cohort repertoire had been produced on one sequencing platform. Along with the roughly 610-subject first cohort, a separate validation cohort of over 90 different subjects was used. Both class I and class II loci were covered by HLA typing, at four-digit resolution. Across some 400 genotyped donors of the cohort, an average of about 240,000 unique TCR beta nucleotide sequences per donor were sequenced, and approximately 17% of those sequences were non-productive. The study was designed to test whether signatures of past pathogen exposure could be identified by cataloging public T cell receptors. An earlier analysis of nearly 600 of the donors applied high-throughput TCR beta sequencing to assess whether each TCR beta V gene segment acted as functional or pseudogenic. In a later genetic analysis, genome-wide SNP genotypes for about 60% of the 666 donors were used, and that subset was treated as a discovery cohort. Of the roughly 400 genotyped donors, approximately 80% fell in the genetic ancestry cluster associated with self-reported Caucasian donors. In the later analysis, no new phenotypic data were used to find candidate immune exposures; instead, reliance was placed on TCR beta sequences and their occurrence across donors. Because of strong linkage in the cohort, 4 to 6 DR-DQ haplotypes were treated as single units for association and clustering. Typing coverage varied by locus: roughly 620-640 donors for A, B, C, DRB1 and DQB1; roughly 560 for DQA1; more than 600 for DPA1; approximately 490 for DPB1. To predict cytomegalovirus infection status, the study combined high-throughput TCR immunosequencing, statistical association of individual TCRs with disease status, and machine learning. The study profiled the T cell repertoires of hundreds of subjects by immunosequencing and related them to cytomegalovirus serostatus. A later analysis re-examined previously published TCR beta repertoires from 600 to 700 donors and added high-resolution HLA genotyping to investigate patterns of TCR occurrence. Results and caveats for the whole study, not just this receptor: The classifier was reported to diagnose cytomegalovirus status with high specificity and sensitivity in both the original cohort and the validation cohort. In a later analysis, several top co-occurrence clusters were reported to appear linked to parvovirus B19, influenza, CMV and Epstein-Barr virus. The study listed over 150 TCR beta chains as associated with cytomegalovirus. Because HLA typing was missing for some donors at each locus, association tests included only the typed subset. A later genetic analysis associated a missense DCLRE1C variant with V-gene and J-gene trimming of TCR beta chains, and an independent cohort replicated the association. When HLA alleles, especially DR and DQ, strongly co-occurred, TCR associations were difficult to assign to individual alleles. Across donors, most TCR sequences were observed very rarely, whereas some public TCRs were present in many individuals. Roughly 17 rarely observed V segments, including chromosome 9 orphons, were excluded from the earlier analysis of some 590 of the donors because counts were too low. A further reported finding was that TCR beta sequences accurately predicted the HLA-A and HLA-B alleles for most subjects in the first cohort. Only TCR beta chains were sequenced in this cohort, and the absence of alpha or paired-chain data limited detectable features. A cluster of highly shared sequence variants was judged likely to be a technical artifact of the sequencing pipeline. Some IMGT-functional V segments, including TRBV6-2 and TRBV6-3, could not be told apart with the 87-base-pair reads, so those segments were excluded. CMV serostatus was the only immune exposure information available for the cohort. Three of the identified cytomegalovirus-associated TCR beta chains were confirmed in vitro to be specific for cytomegalovirus antigens. It was suggested by the authors that the approach could potentially be generalized to other disease states and immunological phenotypes. Broadly in line with IMGT annotations, most TCR beta V segments showed up in productive rearrangements about 90% or about 30% of the time in an earlier analysis of under 700 of the donors. A later analysis found that HLA-associated TCR beta chains were more clonally expanded and had lower generation probabilities than equally common non-associated chains. According to a later analysis, TCR association rates differed among HLA loci, with DRB1 alleles showing the most associated TCRs and HLA-C alleles showing the fewest. According to a later analysis, most CMV-associated TCR beta chains appeared to be HLA-restricted, and the HLA associations seemed to be driven largely by CMV exposure. Linkage disequilibrium might explain the correlated functional status among segregating V segments, but an unknown experimental factor could not be ruled out. In a later genetic analysis, fewer N-insertions in productive TCRs were reported among donors in an Asian-associated ancestry cluster than the 666-donor mean. Specific HLA alleles were associated with 15,000 to 20,000 TCR beta sequences at a false discovery rate of 0.05 in a later analysis. Sequencing depth was assumed to be roughly uniform across donors in the presence/absence analyses, though that assumption may not hold.

In this sample, this clone turned up once. There is no known antigen for this receptor. Per-nucleotide qualities are absent, and no much larger clonotype sits a single base away. Libraries were made using the immunoSEQ multiplex PCR assay. The multiplex PCR relied on a mix of 60 forward primers for TCR Vbeta segments and 13 reverse primers for TCR Jbeta segments. The CDR3 region of rearranged TCR beta genes was amplified from genomic DNA with a multiplex PCR assay. The amplified TCR beta libraries were sequenced on the Illumina HiSeq System as 87-base-pair reads. The original methods were these. In a later analysis, 77 million or so unique TCR beta chains were counted across the 690 or so repertoires, and roughly 9.9 million of these chains were shared by at least two donors. Raw reads were error-corrected and collapsed into unique sequences with a nearest-neighbor algorithm that merged closely related sequences to remove PCR and sequencing errors. CDR3 sequences were aligned to IMGT reference sequences to assign V, D and J gene segments. Each retained sequence needed at least a six-nucleotide match to both a V gene segment and a J gene segment. A rearrangement counted as productive if the CDR3 had no stop codons and remained in frame with V and J, and every other rearrangement counted as non-productive. Following IMGT convention, CDR3 was defined as the stretch from the second conserved V-encoded cysteine to the conserved J-encoded phenylalanine. Sequences without an unambiguous match to a single V gene segment were excluded from the earlier analysis of approximately 600 of the donors. In an earlier analysis of a few hundred of the donors, a V segment was called functional when productive rearrangements were above 56.7%, and segregating when the standard deviation between donors exceeded 5%. A statistical classification framework was built for diagnosing cytomegalovirus status from the catalog of TCR beta chain sequences. In a later analysis, V and J genes were assigned by comparing TCR nucleotide sequences against IMGT/GENE-DB human TR gene sequences. Using the TCRdist pipeline, a later analysis assigned CDR3 sequences along with most-parsimonious VDJ recombination scenarios. A later analysis defined each TCR beta chain by its CDR3 amino acid sequence plus V-gene family, and excluded reads lacking a unique V-gene family. As a way to deal with suspected cross-contamination and a sequencing artifact, a later analysis dropped 450 to 600 nucleotide sequences that were highly shared and had low generation probability. In a later analysis, a clonal expansion index for each public chain was calculated from normalized within-repertoire ranks of inferred template counts. Generation probabilities in a later analysis came from a VDJ recombination model fitted to out-of-frame rearrangements, and those results were checked against IGoR. In a later analysis, hypergeometric tests were used to score TCR-TCR, TCR-HLA and TCR-CMV co-occurrence, with a repertoire-size bias correction applied to TCR pairs. To estimate false discovery rates, a later analysis permuted the HLA or CMV assignments 20 times. In a later analysis, co-occurring TCRs were grouped using DBSCAN, with TCRdist sequence similarity added in when clustering inside HLA-allele-positive subsets. Co-occurrence clustering excluded repertoires with fewer than 30,000 or more than 120,000 public chains, plus five with anomalous nucleotide sharing. TCRdb took over this immuneACCESS table, retaining in-frame rearrangements with V and J assigned. Such tables are incomplete; in checked studies, under half of the missing clones stem from an unresolved V gene, and the remainder is unexplained. The V and J calls and the clone size are those of that table, but D and trimming were determined from the DNA. Within this sample are about 150,000 clones, with 60% to 75% of them counted one time only. The ten biggest clones cover about 6.4% of the sample.

The cohort consisted of 600 to 750 healthy bone marrow donors. At the time of sampling, every cohort member was nominally healthy, though immune exposures that went unrecorded were likely present. The donor tested CMV seronegative, placing the donor among the 350 to 400 seronegative members of the cohort. Each donor provided a peripheral blood sample, and peripheral blood mononuclear cells were used for TCR beta sequencing. The Qiagen DNeasy Blood Extraction Kit was used to extract genomic DNA from the blood cell samples. Trimming takes 5 bases off V and 0 bases off J; junction bases not matched to a gene: 10. The CDR3 covers 17 residues, taking in both the cysteine and the phenylalanine. Of the read, only the CDR3 DNA is kept; its 51 bases are in frame from base 1. CDR1 and CDR2 are drawn from the germline V gene: SGHAT, FQNNGV.

This chain is built from TRBV11-2 and TRBJ2-1, with 7 bases in between that match TRBD2. Sequencing was performed on PBMCs. The receptor was isolated from a man aged 30-40 years in good health and CMV-seronegative. The CDR3 in this case is CASSSPSSGGSYNEQFF. The DNA sequence is TGTGCCAGCAGCAGCCCCTCTAGCGGCGGCTCCTACAATGAGCAGTTCTTC. This CDR3, with the reference TRBV11-2 and TRBJ2-1 proteins standing in past its ends, gives the full variable domain EAGVAQSPRYKIIEKRQSVAFWCNPISGHATLYWYQQILGQGPKLLIQFQNNGVVDDSQLPKDRFSAERLKGVDSTLKIQPAKLEDSAVYLCASSSPSSGGSYNEQFFGPGTRLTVL.